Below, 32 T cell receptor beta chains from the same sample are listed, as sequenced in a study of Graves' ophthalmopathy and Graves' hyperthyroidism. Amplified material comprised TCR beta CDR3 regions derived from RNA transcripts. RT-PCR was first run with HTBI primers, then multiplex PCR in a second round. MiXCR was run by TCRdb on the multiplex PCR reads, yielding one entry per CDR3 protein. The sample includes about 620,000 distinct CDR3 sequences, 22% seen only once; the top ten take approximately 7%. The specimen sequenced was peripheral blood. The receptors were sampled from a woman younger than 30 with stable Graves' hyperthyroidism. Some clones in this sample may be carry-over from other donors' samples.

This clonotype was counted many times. This chain's CDR3 is CASSVDPLNTEAFF. Written as DNA, the CDR3 is TGTGCCAGCAGCGTCGACCCCCTGAACACTGAAGCTTTCTTT. The chain carries TRBV7-2 and TRBJ1-1, with D uncertain. Trimming removed 5 bases at V and 0 bases at J, with 10 bases between. CDR1 is SGHTA and CDR2 is FQGNSA in the germline V gene. CDR3 size: 14 residues.

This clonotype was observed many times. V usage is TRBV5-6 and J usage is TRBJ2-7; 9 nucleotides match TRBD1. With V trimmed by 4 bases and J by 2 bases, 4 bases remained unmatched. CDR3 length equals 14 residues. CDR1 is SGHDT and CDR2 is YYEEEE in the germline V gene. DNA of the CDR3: TGTGCCAGCAGCACCGGACAGGGGCCCTACGAGCAGTACTTC. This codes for CASSTGQGPYEQYF.

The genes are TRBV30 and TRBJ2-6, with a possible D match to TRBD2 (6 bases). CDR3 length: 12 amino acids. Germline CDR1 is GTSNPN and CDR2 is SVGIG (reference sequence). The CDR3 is CVRDNGANVLTF. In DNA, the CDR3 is TGTGTGCGGGATAACGGGGCCAACGTCCTGACTTTC.

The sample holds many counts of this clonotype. CDR3 loop: CASSQEAGPQHF. CDR3 in DNA: TGTGCCAGCAGCCAAGAGGCAGGACCCCAGCATTTT. V is TRBV3-1 and J is TRBJ1-5; D is unclear. This CDR3 has 12 residues. V lost 0 bases and J 10 bases, leaving 7 bases between the germline ends. The germline V gene encodes CDR1 LGHDT and CDR2 YNNKEL (reference sequence).

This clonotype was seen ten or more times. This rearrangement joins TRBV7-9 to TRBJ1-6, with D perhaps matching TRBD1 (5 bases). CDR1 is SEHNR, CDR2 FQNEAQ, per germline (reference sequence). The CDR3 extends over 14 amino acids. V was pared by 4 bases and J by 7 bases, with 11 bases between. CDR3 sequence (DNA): TGTGCCAGCAGCTCATCGACAGACAATTCACCCCTCCACTTT. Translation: CASSSSTDNSPLHF. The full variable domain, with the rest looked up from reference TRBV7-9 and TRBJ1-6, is DTGVSQNPRHKITKRGQNVTFRCDPISEHNRLYWYRQTLGQGPEFLTYFQNEAQLEKSRLLSDRFSAERPKGSFSTLEIQRTEQGDSAMYLCASSSSTDNSPLHFGNGTRLTVT.

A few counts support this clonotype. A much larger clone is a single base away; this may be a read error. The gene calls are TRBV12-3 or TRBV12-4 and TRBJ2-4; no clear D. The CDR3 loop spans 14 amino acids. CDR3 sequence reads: CASSLDGSKNIKYF. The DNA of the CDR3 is TGTGCCAGCAGTTTAGACGGTTCCAAAAACATTAAGTACTTC.

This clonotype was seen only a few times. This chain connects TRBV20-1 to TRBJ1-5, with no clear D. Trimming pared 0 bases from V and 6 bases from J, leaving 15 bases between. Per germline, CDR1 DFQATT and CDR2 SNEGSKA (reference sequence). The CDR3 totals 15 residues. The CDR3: CSARDWLRDGQPQHF. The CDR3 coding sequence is TGCAGTGCTAGAGATTGGTTGAGGGATGGTCAGCCCCAGCATTTT.

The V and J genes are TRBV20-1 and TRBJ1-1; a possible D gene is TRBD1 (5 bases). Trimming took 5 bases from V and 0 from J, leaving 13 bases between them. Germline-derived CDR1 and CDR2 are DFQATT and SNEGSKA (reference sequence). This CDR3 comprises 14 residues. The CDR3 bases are TGCAGTGCTGCCCTGGGGCGAATGAACACTGAAGCTTTCTTT. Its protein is CSAALGRMNTEAFF.

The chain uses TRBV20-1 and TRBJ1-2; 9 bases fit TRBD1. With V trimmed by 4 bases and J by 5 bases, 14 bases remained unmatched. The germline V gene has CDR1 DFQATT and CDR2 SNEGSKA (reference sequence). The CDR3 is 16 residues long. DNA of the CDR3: TGCAGTGCTACAGCTCCGGGACAGGGTAATTTATATGGCTACACCTTC. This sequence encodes CSATAPGQGNLYGYTF.

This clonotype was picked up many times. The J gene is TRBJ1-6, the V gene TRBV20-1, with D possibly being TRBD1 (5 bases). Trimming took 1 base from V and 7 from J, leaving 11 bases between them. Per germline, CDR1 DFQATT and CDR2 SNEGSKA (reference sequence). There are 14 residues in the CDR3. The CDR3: CSARGDGLNSPLHF. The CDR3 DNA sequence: TGCAGTGCTAGAGGGGACGGCCTAAATTCACCCCTCCACTTT.

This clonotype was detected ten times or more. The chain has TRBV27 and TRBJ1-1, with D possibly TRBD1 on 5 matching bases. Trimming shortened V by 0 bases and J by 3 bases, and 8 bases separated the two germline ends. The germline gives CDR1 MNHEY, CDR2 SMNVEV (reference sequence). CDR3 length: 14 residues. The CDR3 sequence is CASSLSRGDTEAFF. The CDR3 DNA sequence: TGTGCCAGCAGTTTATCCAGAGGGGACACTGAAGCTTTCTTT.

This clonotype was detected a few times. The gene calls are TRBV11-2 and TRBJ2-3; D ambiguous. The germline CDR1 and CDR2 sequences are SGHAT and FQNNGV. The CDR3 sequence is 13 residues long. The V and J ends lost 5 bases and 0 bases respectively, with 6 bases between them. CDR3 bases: TGTGCCAGCAGCCGCTCTAGCACAGATACGCAGTATTTT. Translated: CASSRSSTDTQYF.

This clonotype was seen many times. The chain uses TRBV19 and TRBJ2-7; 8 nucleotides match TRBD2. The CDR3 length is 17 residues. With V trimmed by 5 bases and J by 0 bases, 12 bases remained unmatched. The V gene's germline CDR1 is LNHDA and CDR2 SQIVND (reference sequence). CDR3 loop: CASSFQAGGTNSYEQYF. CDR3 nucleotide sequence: TGTGCCAGTAGTTTTCAGGCGGGGGGAACGAACTCCTACGAGCAGTACTTC.

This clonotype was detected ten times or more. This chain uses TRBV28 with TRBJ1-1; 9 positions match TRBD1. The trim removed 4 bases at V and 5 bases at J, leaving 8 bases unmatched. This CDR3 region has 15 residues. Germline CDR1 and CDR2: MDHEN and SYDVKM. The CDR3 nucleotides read TGTGCCAGCAGTTCGGGAGGACAGGGGTCGACTGAAGCTTTCTTT. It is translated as CASSSGGQGSTEAFF.

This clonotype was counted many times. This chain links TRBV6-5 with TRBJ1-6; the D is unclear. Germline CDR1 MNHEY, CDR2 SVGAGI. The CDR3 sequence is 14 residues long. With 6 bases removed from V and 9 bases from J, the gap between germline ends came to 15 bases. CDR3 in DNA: TGTGCCAGCAGCCGTCTCCCGACTAGTTCACCCCTCCACTTT. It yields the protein CASSRLPTSSPLHF.

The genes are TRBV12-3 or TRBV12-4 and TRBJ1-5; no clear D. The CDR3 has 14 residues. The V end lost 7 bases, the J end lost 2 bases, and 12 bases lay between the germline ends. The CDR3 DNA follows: TGTGCCAGCACCGCGGGGTATGGCAATCAGCCCCAGCATTTT. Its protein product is CASTAGYGNQPQHF.

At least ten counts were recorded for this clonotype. The CDR3 reads CASSSTGVSNQPQHF. DNA of the CDR3: TGTGCCAGCAGCTCCACCGGGGTCAGCAATCAGCCCCAGCATTTT. V is TRBV7-9 and J is TRBJ1-5; D unclear. In germline, CDR1 is SEHNR, CDR2 FQNEAQ (reference sequence). CDR3 length: 15 amino acids. Trimming pared 4 bases from V and 1 base from J, leaving 11 bases between.

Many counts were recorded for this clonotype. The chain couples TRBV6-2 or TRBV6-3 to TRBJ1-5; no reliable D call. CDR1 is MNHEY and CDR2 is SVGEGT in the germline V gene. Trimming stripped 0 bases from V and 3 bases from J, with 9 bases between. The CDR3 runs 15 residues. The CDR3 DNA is TGTGCCAGCAGTTACTCTTCAGGACCCAATCAGCCCCAGCATTTT. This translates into CASSYSSGPNQPQHF.

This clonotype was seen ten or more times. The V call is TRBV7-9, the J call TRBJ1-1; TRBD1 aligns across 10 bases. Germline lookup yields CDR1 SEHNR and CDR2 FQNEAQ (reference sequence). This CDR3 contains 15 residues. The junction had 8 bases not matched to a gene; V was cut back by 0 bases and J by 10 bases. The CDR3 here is CASSLARDRGSTAFF. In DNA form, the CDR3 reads TGTGCCAGCAGCTTAGCCCGGGACAGGGGAAGTACAGCTTTCTTT. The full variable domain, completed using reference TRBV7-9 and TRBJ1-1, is DTGVSQNPRHKITKRGQNVTFRCDPISEHNRLYWYRQTLGQGPEFLTYFQNEAQLEKSRLLSDRFSAERPKGSFSTLEIQRTEQGDSAMYLCASSLARDRGSTAFFGQGTRLTVV.

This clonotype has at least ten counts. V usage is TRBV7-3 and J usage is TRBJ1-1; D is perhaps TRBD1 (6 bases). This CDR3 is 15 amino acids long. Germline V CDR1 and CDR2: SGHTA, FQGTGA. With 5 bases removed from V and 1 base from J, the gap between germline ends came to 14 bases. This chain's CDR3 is CASSRRRDTNTEAFF. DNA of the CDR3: TGTGCCAGCAGCCGGAGGAGGGACACGAACACTGAAGCTTTCTTT.

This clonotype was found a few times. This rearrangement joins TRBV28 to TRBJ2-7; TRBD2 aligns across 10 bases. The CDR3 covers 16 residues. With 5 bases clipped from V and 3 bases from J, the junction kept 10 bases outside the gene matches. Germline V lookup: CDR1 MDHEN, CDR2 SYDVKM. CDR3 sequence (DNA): TGTGCCAGCAGTATTATCTTGGGACTAGCGCTCTACGAGCAGTACTTC. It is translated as CASSIILGLALYEQYF.

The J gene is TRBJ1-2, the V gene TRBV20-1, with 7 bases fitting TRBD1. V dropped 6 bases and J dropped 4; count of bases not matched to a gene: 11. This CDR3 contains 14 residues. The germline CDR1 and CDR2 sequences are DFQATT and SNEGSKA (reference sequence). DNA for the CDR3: TGCAGTGCAACGGGCCCAGACAGGGTCTATGGCTACACCTTC. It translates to CSATGPDRVYGYTF.

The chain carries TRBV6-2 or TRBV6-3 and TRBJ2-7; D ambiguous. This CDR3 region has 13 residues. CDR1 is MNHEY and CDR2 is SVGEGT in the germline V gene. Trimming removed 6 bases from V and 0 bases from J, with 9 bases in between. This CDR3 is CASRQRTSYEQYF. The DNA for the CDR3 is TGTGCCAGCAGACAACGGACCTCCTACGAGCAGTACTTC.

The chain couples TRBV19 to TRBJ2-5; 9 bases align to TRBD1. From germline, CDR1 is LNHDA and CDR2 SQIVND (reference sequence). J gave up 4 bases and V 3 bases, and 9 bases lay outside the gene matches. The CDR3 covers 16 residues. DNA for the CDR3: TGTGCCAGTAGTATTCGCCCGTGGGGACAGGGAGAGACCCAGTACTTC. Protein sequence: CASSIRPWGQGETQYF.

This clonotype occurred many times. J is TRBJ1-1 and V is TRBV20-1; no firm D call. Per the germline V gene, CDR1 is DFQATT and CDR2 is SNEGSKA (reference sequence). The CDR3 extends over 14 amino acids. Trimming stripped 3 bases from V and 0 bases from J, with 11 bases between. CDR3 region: CSASNRAMNTEAFF. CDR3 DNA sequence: TGCAGTGCTAGTAATAGGGCCATGAACACTGAAGCTTTCTTT.

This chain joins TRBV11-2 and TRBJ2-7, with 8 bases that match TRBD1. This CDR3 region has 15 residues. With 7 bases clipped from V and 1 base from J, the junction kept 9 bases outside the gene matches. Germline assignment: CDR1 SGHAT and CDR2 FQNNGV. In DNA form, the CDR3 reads TGTGCCAGCACCCAAGTTGGGACAGGATCCTACGAGCAGTACTTC. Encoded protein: CASTQVGTGSYEQYF.

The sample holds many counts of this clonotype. The CDR3 DNA follows: TGTGCCATCAGCTTAGGGACAGGGAACACCGGGGAGCTGTTTTTT. Translating it yields CAISLGTGNTGELFF. The chain couples TRBV12-3 or TRBV12-4 to TRBJ2-2; 8 bases are a match to TRBD1. After removal of 10 bases from V and 1 base from J, the junction contained 8 bases not matched to a gene. The CDR3 has 15 residues.

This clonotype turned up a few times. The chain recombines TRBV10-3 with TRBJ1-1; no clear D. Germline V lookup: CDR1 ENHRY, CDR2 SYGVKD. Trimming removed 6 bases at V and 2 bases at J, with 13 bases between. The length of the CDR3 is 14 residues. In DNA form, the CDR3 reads TGTGCCATCAGCCAGGATGGGAGAAACACTGAAGCTTTCTTT. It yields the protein CAISQDGRNTEAFF.

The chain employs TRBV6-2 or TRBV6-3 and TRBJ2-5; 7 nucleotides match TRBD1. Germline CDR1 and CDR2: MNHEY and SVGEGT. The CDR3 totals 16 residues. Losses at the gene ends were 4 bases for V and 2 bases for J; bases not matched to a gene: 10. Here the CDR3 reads CASSLRQGETQETQYF. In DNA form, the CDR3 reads TGTGCCAGCAGTTTACGACAGGGAGAAACGCAAGAGACCCAGTACTTC.

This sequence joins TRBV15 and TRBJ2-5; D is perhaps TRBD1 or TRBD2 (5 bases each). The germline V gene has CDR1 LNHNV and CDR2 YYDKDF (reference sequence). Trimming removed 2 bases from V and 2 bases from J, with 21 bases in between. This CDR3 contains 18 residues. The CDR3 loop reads CATSRPGPLRRSQETQYF. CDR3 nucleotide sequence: TGTGCCACCAGCAGACCGGGGCCTCTGCGCAGATCACAAGAGACCCAGTACTTC.

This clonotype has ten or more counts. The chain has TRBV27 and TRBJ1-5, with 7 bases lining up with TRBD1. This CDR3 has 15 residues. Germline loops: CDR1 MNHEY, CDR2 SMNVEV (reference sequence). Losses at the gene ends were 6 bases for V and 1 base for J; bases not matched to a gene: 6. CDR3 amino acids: CASRPGQQSNQPQHF. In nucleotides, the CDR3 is TGTGCCAGCAGACCGGGACAGCAAAGCAATCAGCCCCAGCATTTT.

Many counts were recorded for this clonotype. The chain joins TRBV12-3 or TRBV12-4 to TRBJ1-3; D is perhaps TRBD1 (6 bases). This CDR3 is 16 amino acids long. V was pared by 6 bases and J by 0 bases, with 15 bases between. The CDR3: CASSGGGLISGNTIYF. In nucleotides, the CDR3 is TGTGCCAGCAGCGGAGGGGGGCTGATCTCTGGAAACACCATATATTTT.